This entry concerns a single TCR beta chain. From germline, CDR1 is SEHNR and CDR2 FQNEAQ (reference sequence). J lost 9 bases, V lost 5 bases, and 13 bases had no gene match. This CDR3 is built from 17 residues. Profiled with immunoSEQ multiplex PCR; TCRdb holds only in-frame clones, not every one. The sample holds 55,000 to 85,000 clones, more than 80% seen once. The record originates from a study of T cell changes during pregnancy in multiple sclerosis. This TCR derives from a female donor with multiple sclerosis, enrolled in a pregnancy study. Source: peripheral blood, taken in the third trimester of pregnancy. This chain connects TRBV7-9 to TRBJ2-2; 12 positions agree with TRBD2. For the CDR3, the DNA is TGTGCCAGCAGCCCGGGACTAGCGGGCGGACCGGGCCGGGAGCTGTTTTTT. This encodes CASSPGLAGGPGRELFF.